One and the same sample provided the 30 T cell receptor beta chains below, sequenced in a study of T-cell memory formation after mild COVID-19. From the 5' RACE reads, TCRdb called clonotypes with MiXCR, one entry per CDR3 protein. Among fewer than 550,000 distinct CDR3 sequences listed, around 19% were seen once. Sequencing was carried out using PBMCs or a T cell subset sorted from them (not recorded which). These receptors all stem from an adult woman who had mild COVID-19 (a few samples of this study predate the infection). Cell type and time point are not known.

This clonotype was detected a few times. V gene TRBV19 combines with J gene TRBJ2-7; TRBD1 might be the D (5 bases). Trimming took 3 bases from V and 2 from J, leaving 14 bases between them. Germline CDR1 LNHDA, CDR2 SQIVND (reference sequence). The CDR3 runs to 15 residues. The chain's CDR3 is CASSIVYDRAYEQYF. The CDR3 DNA follows: TGTGCCAGTAGTATCGTATATGACAGAGCCTACGAGCAGTACTTC.

The chain links TRBV7-2 to TRBJ2-3; D is unresolved. Germline CDR1 is SGHTA and CDR2 is FQGNSA. The CDR3 covers 14 residues. Trimming took off 5 bases at V and 2 bases at J, with 11 bases between the two ends. The DNA for the CDR3 is TGTGCCAGCAGCACCTCTACGAACACAGATACGCAGTATTTT. This sequence encodes CASSTSTNTDTQYF.

The J gene is TRBJ2-7, the V gene TRBV5-1, with a tentative D call TRBD2 (6 bases). V lost 0 bases to trimming and J lost 2 bases, with 9 bases between them. CDR1 and CDR2 (germline): SGHRS, YFSETQ. The CDR3 is made up of 14 amino acids. This CDR3 is CASSLDLATYEQYF. CDR3 nucleotides: TGCGCCAGCAGCTTGGATCTAGCGACCTACGAGCAGTACTTC.

This clonotype occurred a few times. V usage is TRBV7-2 and J usage is TRBJ2-7; TRBD2 matches 12 bases. The CDR3 contains 17 residues. From germline, CDR1 is SGHTA and CDR2 FQGNSA. The trim removed 1 base at V and 4 bases at J, leaving 8 bases unmatched. The CDR3 DNA is TGTGCCAGCAGCTTAGTACCTCCCGGGACTAGCGGGTACGAGCAGTACTTC. Translated: CASSLVPPGTSGYEQYF.

The rearrangement joins TRBV4-1 to TRBJ2-7; tentatively, D is TRBD1 (6 bases). The CDR3 contains 15 residues. CDR1 is MGHRA and CDR2 is YSYEKL in the germline V gene. V lost 5 bases, J lost 6 bases, and 20 bases lay in between. The CDR3 DNA is TGCGCCAGCAGCAGTATTGCAGGGGTCTCCGGCGAGCAGTACTTC. It specifies CASSSIAGVSGEQYF.

This clonotype was seen a handful of times. V gene TRBV4-2 combines with J gene TRBJ1-5; TRBD1 matches at 8 bases. Looked up from germline, CDR1 is LGHNA and CDR2 is YNFKEQ. V trimming: 0 bases; J trimming: 4 bases; junction bases outside the gene matches: 8. The CDR3 extends over 17 amino acids. The CDR3 DNA sequence: TGTGCCAGCAGCCAAGATTTCGTTTGGACAGGGAATCAGCCCCAGCATTTT. As protein: CASSQDFVWTGNQPQHF.

This clonotype was found a few times. The chain combines TRBV6-2 or TRBV6-3 with TRBJ1-1; TRBD1 matches at 8 bases. Germline V gives CDR1 MNHEY, CDR2 SVGEGT. There are 19 residues in the CDR3. Trimming at V came to 0 bases and at J to 2 bases, leaving 14 bases not matched to a gene. The CDR3 sequence: CASSYSAEPQDRANTEAFF. The CDR3 DNA reads as TGTGCCAGCAGTTACTCGGCCGAGCCACAGGACAGGGCAAACACTGAAGCTTTCTTT.

This clonotype was counted between two and nine times. The chain is built from TRBV7-3 and TRBJ1-1, with D hard to call. The CDR3 covers 13 residues. Trimming removed 5 bases from V and 3 bases from J, with 10 bases in between. Germline CDR1 is SGHTA and CDR2 is FQGTGA. CDR3: CASSHRWDTEAFF. CDR3 DNA sequence: TGTGCCAGCAGCCACAGATGGGACACTGAAGCTTTCTTT.

In this sample, this clonotype turned up a few times. The rearrangement uses TRBV29-1 and TRBJ2-7, with 9 bases identical to TRBD2. V lost 4 bases and J lost 5; bases outside the gene matches: 9. In germline, CDR1 is SQVTM, CDR2 ANQGSEA. This CDR3 contains 14 residues. The CDR3, as DNA: TGCAGCGTTGCAGGACTAGCGAGGTCGGACGAGCAGTACTTC. Protein: CSVAGLARSDEQYF.

This clonotype was recorded a few times. J is TRBJ2-5 and V is TRBV24-1; TRBD2 matches 8 bases. The germline gives CDR1 KGHDR, CDR2 SFDVKD. Germline trimming cut 4 bases from V and 3 bases from J; bases unmatched to any gene: 12. There are 17 residues in the CDR3. The CDR3 sequence: CATSDHPGRAGEETQYF. The CDR3 nucleotides are TGTGCCACCAGTGACCACCCAGGGCGAGCGGGAGAAGAGACCCAGTACTTC.

The rearrangement links TRBV7-9 to TRBJ2-5, with D perhaps TRBD2 (6 bases). The V end was cut by 4 bases, the J end by 5 bases, with 14 bases between. Germline CDR1 SEHNR, CDR2 FQNEAQ (reference sequence). The CDR3 is 14 residues long. The CDR3 spells CASSSWGVKETQYF. The CDR3 nucleotides are TGTGCCAGCAGCTCCTGGGGGGTAAAGGAGACCCAGTACTTC.

The sample holds a few counts of this clonotype. The chain carries TRBV6-5 and TRBJ1-1; D may be TRBD1 (5 bases). Trimming took off 2 bases at V and 3 bases at J, with 10 bases between the two ends. Germline lookup yields CDR1 MNHEY and CDR2 SVGAGI. The CDR3 extends over 14 amino acids. The CDR3 here is CASSYGTGDTEAFF. CDR3 DNA: TGTGCCAGCAGTTACGGCACAGGTGACACTGAAGCTTTCTTT.

The chain links TRBV6-1 to TRBJ1-6, with TRBD1 matching over 8 bases. V shed 0 bases and J 10 bases; nucleotides not matched to a gene: 5. CDR1 is MNHNS, CDR2 SASEGT, per germline. CDR3 length: 15 amino acids. In DNA, the CDR3 is TGTGCCAGCAGTGAAGCGGACAGGGTGCACTCACCCCTCCACTTT. Its translation is CASSEADRVHSPLHF.

This clonotype was observed a handful of times. The chain couples TRBV7-3 to TRBJ1-1; D gene unclear. Germline-derived CDR1 and CDR2 are SGHTA and FQGTGA. This CDR3 has 13 residues. Deletions cut 4 bases from V and 3 bases from J, with 9 bases between. The CDR3 DNA sequence: TGTGCCAGCAGCTCGGACGGATACACTGAAGCTTTCTTT. This codes for CASSSDGYTEAFF.

This chain joins TRBV5-1 and TRBJ2-5, with D hard to call. The V and J ends lost 4 bases and 1 base respectively, with 11 bases between them. Germline V gives CDR1 SGHRS, CDR2 YFSETQ. This CDR3 has 14 amino acids. Written as DNA, the CDR3 is TGCGCCAGCAGCAAACAGCCGCCCCAAGAGACCCAGTACTTC. Protein product: CASSKQPPQETQYF.

The chain has TRBV7-6 and TRBJ2-3; possible D gene TRBD1, 6 bases. Trimming removed 4 bases from V and 1 base from J, with 18 bases in between. Germline-derived CDR1 and CDR2 are SGHVS and FNYEAQ. The CDR3 spans 17 residues. CDR3 nucleotides: TGTGCCAGCAGCTCCCCCCTCGGGGCAGGGGGCACAGATACGCAGTATTTT. It translates to CASSSPLGAGGTDTQYF.

The rearrangement uses TRBV7-9 and TRBJ2-1, with 8 bases identical to TRBD2. The CDR3 is 16 amino acids. After removal of 4 bases from V and 3 bases from J, the junction contained 8 bases not matched to a gene. Germline V lookup: CDR1 SEHNR, CDR2 FQNEAQ (reference sequence). CDR3 amino acids: CASSSPTTSDYNEQFF. The CDR3 DNA follows: TGTGCCAGCAGCTCTCCCACGACTAGCGACTACAATGAGCAGTTCTTC.

The chain recombines TRBV18 with TRBJ2-7; 10 nucleotides line up with TRBD1. With 3 bases clipped from V and 6 bases from J, the junction kept 14 bases outside the gene matches. The length of the CDR3 is 17 residues. Germline CDR1 reads KGHSH; CDR2 reads LQKENI. The CDR3 region is CASSPGVSGTGEAEQYF. The CDR3 nucleotides are TGTGCCAGCTCACCTGGCGTCTCGGGGACAGGGGAGGCCGAGCAGTACTTC.

The chain carries TRBV7-2 and TRBJ2-2; no reliable D call. Germline assignment: CDR1 SGHTA and CDR2 FQGNSA. Trimming cost V 4 bases and J 0 bases, with 15 bases left between them. There are 17 residues in the CDR3. DNA of the CDR3: TGTGCCAGCAGCTCCGGTTCGTGGACCGCGAACACCGGGGAGCTGTTTTTT. This codes for CASSSGSWTANTGELFF.

The genes are TRBV6-2 or TRBV6-3 and TRBJ2-3; 9 bases agree with TRBD1. Germline trimming cut 0 bases from V and 5 bases from J; bases unmatched to any gene: 9. The CDR3 contains 17 residues. Germline V lookup: CDR1 MNHEY, CDR2 SVGEGT. Written as DNA, the CDR3 is TGTGCCAGCAGTTACTCCGGGACAGGGCAATTCCGAGATACGCAGTATTTT. Translated: CASSYSGTGQFRDTQYF.

The chain couples TRBV7-9 to TRBJ2-1; D might be TRBD2 (6 bases). The V and J ends lost 4 bases and 5 bases respectively, with 12 bases between them. The CDR3 is 14 amino acids. CDR1 is SEHNR, CDR2 FQNEAQ, per germline (reference sequence). The CDR3 DNA reads as TGTGCCAGCAGCTCGCGGGGTCGGGACAATGAGCAGTTCTTC. Protein: CASSSRGRDNEQFF.

The chain links TRBV7-2 to TRBJ2-1; TRBD1 aligns across 7 bases. Germline lookup yields CDR1 SGHTA and CDR2 FQGNSA. V dropped 2 bases and J dropped 7; count of bases not matched to a gene: 8. This CDR3 is built from 15 residues. This CDR3 reads CASSLNRGSGNEQFF. DNA of the CDR3: TGTGCCAGCAGCTTAAACAGGGGCTCGGGGAATGAGCAGTTCTTC.

The J gene is TRBJ2-3, the V gene TRBV6-5, with 8 nucleotides matching TRBD2. The germline gives CDR1 MNHEY, CDR2 SVGAGI. The CDR3 extends over 16 amino acids. V lost 6 bases and J lost 4; bases outside the gene matches: 12. Here the CDR3 DNA reads TGTGCCAGCAGCCGCTCCGGGCGGGAGGTCCCAGATACGCAGTATTTT. Translation: CASSRSGREVPDTQYF.

V usage is TRBV24-1 and J usage is TRBJ2-5; D perhaps matches TRBD2 (6 bases). Germline V CDR1 and CDR2: KGHDR, SFDVKD. V was cut by 0 bases and J by 9 bases, with 7 bases left in between. This CDR3 comprises 12 residues. The CDR3 reads CATSDLGEAQYF. CDR3 sequence (DNA): TGTGCCACCAGTGATTTGGGGGAGGCCCAGTACTTC.

This clonotype was counted only a few times. J is TRBJ1-5 and V is TRBV12-3 or TRBV12-4; weak D call: TRBD1 (6 bases). Between the trimmed V and J ends, which lost 5 bases and 7 bases, there was a span of 18 bases. The CDR3 loop spans 15 amino acids. CDR3 sequence (DNA): TGTGCCAGCAGTCTGGACAGCGGACCTTCCCAGCCCCAGCATTTT. It codes for CASSLDSGPSQPQHF.

The chain has TRBV27 and TRBJ2-1, with 14 bases fitting TRBD2. Germline trimming cut 2 bases from V and 5 bases from J; bases unmatched to any gene: 5. Germline V gene data show CDR1 as MNHEY and CDR2 as SMNVEV (reference sequence). The CDR3 loop spans 17 amino acids. The CDR3, as DNA: TGTGCCAGCAGTTTAAGGGGGGGACTAGCGGGAGACAATGAGCAGTTCTTC. Amino acids: CASSLRGGLAGDNEQFF.

This chain links TRBV15 with TRBJ1-2, with no clear D. The CDR3 is 13 amino acids. V was pared by 3 bases and J by 6 bases, with 11 bases between. Germline V gene lookup returns CDR1 LNHNV and CDR2 YYDKDF (reference sequence). CDR3 amino acids: CATSSVRANGYTF. The CDR3 DNA follows: TGTGCCACCAGCAGCGTCCGAGCCAATGGCTACACCTTC.

This clonotype occurred a few times. The chain links TRBV20-1 to TRBJ2-3; 13 nucleotides agree with TRBD2. Germline trimming cut 1 base from V and 6 bases from J; bases unmatched to any gene: 25. Germline V gives CDR1 DFQATT, CDR2 SNEGSKA (reference sequence). This CDR3 comprises 22 residues. The CDR3 here is CSARVTRPTGLAGLLGVDTQYF. CDR3 DNA: TGCAGTGCTAGAGTAACGCGACCTACGGGACTAGCGGGACTCCTGGGTGTGGATACGCAGTATTTT.

The genes are TRBV29-1 and TRBJ2-7; D perhaps matches TRBD2 (5 bases). V dropped 6 bases and J dropped 7 bases, with 19 bases sitting between them. Germline CDR1 and CDR2: SQVTM and ANQGSEA. The CDR3 sequence is 13 residues long. In DNA form, the CDR3 reads TGCAGCGTCCGAGAGAGAGGGCCGGGGGAGCAGTACTTC. Translating it yields CSVRERGPGEQYF.

The V and J genes are TRBV7-9 and TRBJ2-1; 12 bases are shared with TRBD2. The V gene's germline CDR1 is SEHNR and CDR2 FQNEAQ (reference sequence). With 4 bases clipped from V and 12 bases from J, the junction kept 10 bases outside the gene matches. The CDR3 is 15 residues long. CDR3 protein: CASSSLRLAGVGQFF. The CDR3 bases are TGTGCCAGCAGCTCCCTAAGACTAGCGGGAGTAGGGCAGTTCTTC.